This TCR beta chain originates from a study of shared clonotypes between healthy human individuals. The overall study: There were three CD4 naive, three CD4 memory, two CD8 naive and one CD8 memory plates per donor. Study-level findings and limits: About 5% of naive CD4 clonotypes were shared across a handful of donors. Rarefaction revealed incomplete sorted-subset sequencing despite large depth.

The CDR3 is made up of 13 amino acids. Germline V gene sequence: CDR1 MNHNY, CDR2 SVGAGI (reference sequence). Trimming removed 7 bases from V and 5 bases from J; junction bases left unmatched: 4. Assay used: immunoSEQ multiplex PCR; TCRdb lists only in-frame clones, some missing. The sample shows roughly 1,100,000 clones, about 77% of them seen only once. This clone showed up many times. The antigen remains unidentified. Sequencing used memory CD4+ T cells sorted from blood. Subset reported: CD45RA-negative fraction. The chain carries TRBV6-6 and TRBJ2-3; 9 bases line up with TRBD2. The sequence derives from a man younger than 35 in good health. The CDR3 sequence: CASTSGGRDTQYF. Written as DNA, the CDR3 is TGTGCCAGCACCAGCGGGGGGAGAGATACGCAGTATTTT.